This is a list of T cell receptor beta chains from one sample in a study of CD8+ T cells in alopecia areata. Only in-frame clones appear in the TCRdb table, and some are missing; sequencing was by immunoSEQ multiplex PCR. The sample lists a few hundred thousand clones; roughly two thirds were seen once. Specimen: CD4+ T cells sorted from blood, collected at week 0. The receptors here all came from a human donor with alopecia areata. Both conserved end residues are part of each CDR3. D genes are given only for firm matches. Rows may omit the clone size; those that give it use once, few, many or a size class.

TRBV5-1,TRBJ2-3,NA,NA,TGCGCCAGCAGCTCAACAGGTCCCTGGCGTGCAGATACGCAGTATTTT,CASSSTGPWRADTQYF
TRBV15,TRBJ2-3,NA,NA,TGTGCCACCAGCAGAGACCCATCTACAGGTCTCGGGAATACGCAGTATTTT,CATSRDPSTGLGNTQYF
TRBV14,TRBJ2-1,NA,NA,TGTGCCAGCAGCCAGGTCCCGATGCTAGGGGGTAATGAGCAGTTCTTC,CASSQVPMLGGNEQFF
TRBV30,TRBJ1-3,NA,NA,TGTGCCTCAAAAGGGGGCTCTGGAAACACCATATATTTT,CASKGGSGNTIYF
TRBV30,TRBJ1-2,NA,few,TGTGCCTGGGGGGGGACACACAACTATGGCTACACCTTC,CAWGGTHNYGYTF
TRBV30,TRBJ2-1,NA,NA,TGTGCCTGGAGTTCGGCATTCGGTGTCAATGAGCAGTTCTTC,CAWSSAFGVNEQFF
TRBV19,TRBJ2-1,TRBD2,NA,TGTGCCAGTAACGAGCGGGGTTCCTACAATGAGCAGTTCTTC,CASNERGSYNEQFF
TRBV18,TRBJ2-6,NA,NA,TGTGCCAGCTCACCACCGTTTGATACTGGGGCCAACGTCCTGACTTTC,CASSPPFDTGANVLTF
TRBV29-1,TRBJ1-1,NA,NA,TGCAGCGTGGACAAGTCCATGAACACTGAAGCTTTCTTT,CSVDKSMNTEAFF
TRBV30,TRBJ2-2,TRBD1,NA,TGTGCCTGGAGTGAACAGGGGTTTATCGGCGGGGAGCTGTTTTTT,CAWSEQGFIGGELFF
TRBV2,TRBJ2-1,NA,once,TGTGCCAGCAGTGATCCGGGGACGGTGAGCAATGAGCAGTTCTTC,CASSDPGTVSNEQFF
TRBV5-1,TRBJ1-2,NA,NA,TGCGCCAGCAGCTTGGGAGACAGCCTGACGGGGGGCTACACCTTC,CASSLGDSLTGGYTF
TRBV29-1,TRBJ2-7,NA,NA,TGCAGCGTTCGTCGGGGGCTGACCTACGAGCAGTACTTC,CSVRRGLTYEQYF
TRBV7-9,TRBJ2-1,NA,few,TGTGCCAGCAGCTTGGGGGGCGCCGACAATGAGCAGTTCTTC,CASSLGGADNEQFF
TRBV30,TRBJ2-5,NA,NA,TGTGCCTGGAGTTTGAGAAAACAAGAGACCCAGTACTTC,CAWSLRKQETQYF
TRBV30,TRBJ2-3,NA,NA,TGTGCCTGGAGTGTATCCTCAGATACGCAGTATTTT,CAWSVSSDTQYF
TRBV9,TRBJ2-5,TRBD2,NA,TGTGCCAGCACCCCCTCCCCGGGACTAGCGGGGGGGGGTCAAGAGACCCAGTACTTC,CASTPSPGLAGGGQETQYF
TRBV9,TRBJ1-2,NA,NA,TGTGCCAGCAGCGTCCGCCCGGAGCCTGGCTATGGCTACACCTTC,CASSVRPEPGYGYTF
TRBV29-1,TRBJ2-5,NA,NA,TGCAGCGGTCAATCACTAGAGACCCAGTACTTC,CSGQSLETQYF
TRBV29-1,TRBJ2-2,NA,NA,TGCAGTTGGAAGAACAGACTCACCGGGGAGCTGTTTTTT,CSWKNRLTGELFF
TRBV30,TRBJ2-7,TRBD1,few,TGTGCCTGGGGGACAGGGAACTACGAGCAGTACTTC,CAWGTGNYEQYF
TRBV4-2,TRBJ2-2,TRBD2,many,TGTGCCAGCAGGCCCACTAGCGCCGGGGAGCTGTTTTTT,CASRPTSAGELFF
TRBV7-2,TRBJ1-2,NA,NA,TGTGCCAGCAGCTTAGGGGCGGCCATCTATGGCTACACCTTC,CASSLGAAIYGYTF
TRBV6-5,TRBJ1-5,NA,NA,TGTGCCAGCAGTTACGCATCAAGAGATCAGCCCCAGCATTTT,CASSYASRDQPQHF
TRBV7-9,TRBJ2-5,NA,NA,TGTGCCAGCAGCTTAGGGGGGACCCGGGAGACCCAGTACTTC,CASSLGGTRETQYF
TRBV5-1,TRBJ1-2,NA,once,TGCGCCAGCAGCTTGGATGGGGACGTATTGAGGGGCTACACCTTC,CASSLDGDVLRGYTF
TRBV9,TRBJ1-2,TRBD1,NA,TGTGCCAGCAGCAGACAGGGCTCAGGCGGCTACACCTTC,CASSRQGSGGYTF
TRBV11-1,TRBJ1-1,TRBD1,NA,TGTGCCAGCAGCTTCTCAGGGGGCACTGAAGCTTTCTTT,CASSFSGGTEAFF
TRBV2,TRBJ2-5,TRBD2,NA,TGTGCCAGCAGTGGTGTACGTCTAGCGGCCCAATTATACCAGTACTTC,CASSGVRLAAQLYQYF
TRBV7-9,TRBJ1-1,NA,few,TGTGCCAGCAGCTTATTTGATGGGAACACTGAAGCTTTCTTT,CASSLFDGNTEAFF
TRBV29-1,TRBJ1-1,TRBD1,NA,TGCAGCGTTGCCGGACAGGTGAGAAACACTGAAGCTTTCTTT,CSVAGQVRNTEAFF
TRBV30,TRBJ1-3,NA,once,TGTGCCTGGAGTGCCAGCAGGGGAAGTGGAAACACCATATATTTT,CAWSASRGSGNTIYF
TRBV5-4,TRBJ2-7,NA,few,TGTGCCAGCAGCCCGGAGGGCACCTACGAGCAGTACTTC,CASSPEGTYEQYF
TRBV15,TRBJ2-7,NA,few,TGTGCCACCAGCAGAGACCTGGTCGGGGCGTCCTACGAGCAGTACTTC,CATSRDLVGASYEQYF
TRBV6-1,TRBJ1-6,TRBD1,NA,TGTGCCAGCAGGTTACAGGGGGGTCATTCACCCCTCCACTTT,CASRLQGGHSPLHF
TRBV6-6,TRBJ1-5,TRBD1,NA,TGTGCCAGCAGGCCGGGACAGGGGAATCAGCCCCAGCATTTT,CASRPGQGNQPQHF
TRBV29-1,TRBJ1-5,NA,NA,TGCAGCGTTGCCGACAGTCCCAATCAGCCCCAGCATTTT,CSVADSPNQPQHF